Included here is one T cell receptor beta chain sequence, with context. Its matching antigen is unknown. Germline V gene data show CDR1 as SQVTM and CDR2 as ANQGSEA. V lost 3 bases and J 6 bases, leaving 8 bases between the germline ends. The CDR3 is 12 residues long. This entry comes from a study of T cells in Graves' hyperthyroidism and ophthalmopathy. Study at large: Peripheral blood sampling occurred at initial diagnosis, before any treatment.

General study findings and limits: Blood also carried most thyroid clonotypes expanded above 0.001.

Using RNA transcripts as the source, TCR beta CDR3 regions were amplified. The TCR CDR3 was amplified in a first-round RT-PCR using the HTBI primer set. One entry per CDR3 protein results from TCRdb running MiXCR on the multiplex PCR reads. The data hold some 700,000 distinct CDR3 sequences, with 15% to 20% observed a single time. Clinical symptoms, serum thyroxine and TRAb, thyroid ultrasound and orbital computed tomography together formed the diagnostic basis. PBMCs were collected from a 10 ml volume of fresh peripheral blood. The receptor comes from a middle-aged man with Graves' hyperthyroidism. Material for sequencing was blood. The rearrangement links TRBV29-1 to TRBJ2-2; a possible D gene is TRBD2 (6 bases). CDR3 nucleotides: TGCAGCGTTGATACGGGGGCCGGGGAGCTGTTTTTT. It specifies CSVDTGAGELFF.